The source of this TCR beta chain is a study of T cell responses to AZD1222 COVID-19 vaccine. The V segment lost 4 bases and the J segment 0 bases; nucleotides outside the gene matches: 8. The CDR3 covers 16 residues. Germline loops: CDR1 LGHDT, CDR2 YNNKEL (reference sequence). Measured with immunoSEQ multiplex PCR; TCRdb has only the in-frame clones, and not every one. The sample consists of some 150,000 clones, 90% of them appearing once. This clonotype originated in an adult who received the AZD1222 COVID-19 vaccine. The rearrangement links TRBV3-1 (or the pseudogene TRBV3-2) to TRBJ1-2; TRBD1 matches at 7 bases. The material was peripheral blood, obtained 28 days after the second AZD1222 dose. CDR3 sequence reads: CASSLGTAIANYGYTF. The CDR3 DNA sequence: TGTGCCAGCAGCCTGGGGACAGCGATAGCTAACTATGGCTACACCTTC.